The present T cell receptor (beta chain) was sequenced within a study of CXCR3-negative and CXCR3-positive naive CD8 T cells (dated by TCRdb to about 2019). Background for the entire study: In total, roughly 150 million TRB reads were obtained, or roughly 1.5 +/- 0.3 million reads per library. The diversity and physicochemical repertoire analyses included eleven to twelve donors pooled from two independent experiments. TRBV-TRBJ cluster analysis included naive subsets from 5 or 6 donors and memory cells from 3 donors. What the study reported, not specific to this receptor: Because CXCR3 expression was partially decreased after cryopreservation, freshly isolated PBMCs were used for most assays. Surface CD5, linked to self-reactivity in mice, was comparable between naive subsets; TCR interaction strength was therefore also inferred from TRB CDR3 physicochemical properties. Similar TRBV-TRBJ usage was shown by naive CXCR3-negative and CXCR3-positive cells from the same donor, whereas distinct patterns were shown by memory cells. Comparably high repertoire diversity was found in both naive subsets, whereas much lower repertoire diversity was found in memory CD8+ T cells. TRB CDR3s from CXCR3-positive naive cells showed higher hydrophobicity (lower Kidera factor 4), lower energy, and higher strength and volume indices than CXCR3-negative naive cells.

For every CD8+ T cell subset, around 300,000 cells were flow-sorted straight into RLT lysis buffer, and each subset was sorted in triplicate. To keep memory contaminants out, a stringent definition of naive CD8+ T cells was applied: CD45RO-CCR7+CD27+CD95-. Peripheral blood mononuclear cells were isolated from buffy coats by standard density gradient centrifugation. A FACSAria III was used to flow-sort naive CD8+ T cells into CXCR3-negative and CXCR3-positive populations. Total RNA was extracted from sorted cells with an RNeasy Mini Kit. Remarks on this clonotype: Its antigen remains unidentified.

From the cysteine up to the phenylalanine, the CDR3 has a length of 19 residues. A DNA sequence was not provided. The CDR1 and CDR2 encoded by the germline V gene (reference sequence) are SGHAT and FQDESV. Sequenced using a NextSeq 550. The Human TCR Profiling Kit (MiLaboratory) was used to make UMI-labeled 5' RACE TRB cDNA libraries. cDNA synthesis used the entire amount of extracted RNA, and PCR amplification then used the entire amount of cDNA produced. The libraries were made side by side, with each library going through the same number of PCR cycles. Regarding the original processing steps: About 53,000 +/- 10,000 unique UMI-labeled TRB cDNA molecules per library were extracted with MIGEC and MiXCR, with at least two reads per UMI required. On average, each library contained about 40,000 +/- 10,000 functional in-frame TRB CDR3 nucleotide clonotypes without stop codons. After downsampling to 5000 UMI-labeled TRB molecules per sample, diversity metrics such as normalized Shannon-Wiener and Chao1 were calculated in VDJtools. VDJtools was used to calculate clonotype-size-weighted physicochemical properties of the central five CDR3 residues, namely interaction energy, strength, volume and Kidera factor 4. TCRdb reprocessed the reads, and each CDR3 protein sequence is entered once, without DNA. It is TCRdb's table, rather than the study itself, that gives the V and J calls and clone size. This sample's listing comprises tens of thousands of distinct CDR3 sequences. Of the sample, approximately 0.53% falls within the top ten clones.

The V and J segments used are TRBV11-1 and TRBJ2-1; with no DNA, the TCRdb D assignment of TRBD2 cannot be verified. The sequenced sample was naive CXCR3+ CD8+ T cells from blood. The sample's cell subset or site label is to be understood as: CD45RO-CCR7+CD27+CD95- naive CD8+ T cells expressing CXCR3 (TNR3+). The TCR sequence derives from a human donor in good health. Some clones in this sample may be carry-over from other donors' samples. The encoded CDR3 is CASRKPGLAGANSYNGQFF.